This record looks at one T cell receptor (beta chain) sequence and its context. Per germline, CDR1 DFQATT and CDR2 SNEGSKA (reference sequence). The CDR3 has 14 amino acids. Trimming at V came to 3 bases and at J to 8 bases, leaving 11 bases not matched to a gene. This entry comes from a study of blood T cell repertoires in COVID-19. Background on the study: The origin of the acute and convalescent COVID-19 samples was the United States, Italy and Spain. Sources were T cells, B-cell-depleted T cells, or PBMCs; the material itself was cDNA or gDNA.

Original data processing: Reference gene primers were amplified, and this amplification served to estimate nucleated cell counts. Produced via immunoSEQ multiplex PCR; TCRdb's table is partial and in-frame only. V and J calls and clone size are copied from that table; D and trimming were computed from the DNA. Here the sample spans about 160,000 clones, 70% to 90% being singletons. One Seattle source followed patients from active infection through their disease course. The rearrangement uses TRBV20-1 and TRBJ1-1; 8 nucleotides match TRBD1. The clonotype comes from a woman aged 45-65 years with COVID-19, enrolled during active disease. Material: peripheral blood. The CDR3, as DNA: TGCAGTGCTAGTTTCGGACAGGGCGTTACCGAAGCTTTCTTT. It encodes CSASFGQGVTEAFF.